The T cell receptor beta chain under discussion was sequenced for a study of T-cell reconstitution after alpha-beta-depleted transplantation in children. Unique molecular identifiers featured in how the TCRbeta library was prepared. TCRdb redid the calling of the PCR reads with MiXCR, one entry per CDR3 protein. The table records about 980,000 distinct CDR3 sequences, about 31% of them present only once. This clonotype came up a few times. The input for sequencing was PBMCs, mostly from graft donor cells, taken 360 days after TCRalphabeta/CD19-depleted stem cell transplant. The receptor was derived from a boy under two years old who had a stem cell transplant for SCID, so the T cells may come from the graft donor.

The CDR3 nucleotides are TGTGCCAGCAGTGAACCGGGCCGCTCCGATGGCTACACCTTC. It yields the protein CASSEPGRSDGYTF. V is TRBV25-1 and J is TRBJ1-2, with D hard to call. The CDR3 totals 14 residues. The germline V gene encodes CDR1 MGHDK and CDR2 SYGVNS. Trimming removed 2 bases from V and 6 bases from J, with 13 bases in between.